Listed below are T cell receptor beta chains from one sample, sequenced in a study of beta chain features in type 1 diabetes. Produced via immunoSEQ multiplex PCR; TCRdb's table is partial and in-frame only. The data show hundreds of thousands of clones, with roughly a sixth seen just once and approximately 0.087% held by the top ten. Source material: naive CD4+ T cells from blood. The source is a man aged 18 to 30 in good health. Each CDR3 is given with its conserved first and last residue. The D gene is left open where the match is weak. Only some rows state a clone size, as once, few, many or a class for expanded clones.

size	V	D	J	DNA	CDR3
.	TRBV5-4	.	TRBJ2-5	TGTGCCAGCAGCCAAAAAGAGACCCAGTACTTC	CASSQKETQYF
.	TRBV10-3	TRBD2	TRBJ2-1	TGTGCCATCAGTGGACTAGCGGGAGAGAAGTACAATGAGCAGTTCTTC	CAISGLAGEKYNEQFF
few	TRBV10-3	TRBD1	TRBJ1-2	TGTGCCATCAGGACAGGGGAAACCCGCAGTGGCTACACCTTC	CAIRTGETRSGYTF
few	TRBV13	.	TRBJ1-2	TGTGCCAGCAGCCGCCGGGACGGTAACTATGGCTACACCTTC	CASSRRDGNYGYTF
few	TRBV4-3	.	TRBJ2-1	TGCGCCAGCAGCGGCCCATCGGGCTTGAGCTCCTACAATGAGCAGTTCTTC	CASSGPSGLSSYNEQFF
few	TRBV7-6	TRBD2	TRBJ2-7	TGTGCCAGCAGCTTGACTAGCGGGCGCTCCTACGAGCAGTACTTC	CASSLTSGRSYEQYF
.	TRBV27	.	TRBJ1-5	TGTGCCAGCAGTGGCGCGGGGTTGGGAGACCAGCCCCAGCATTTT	CASSGAGLGDQPQHF
.	TRBV2	.	TRBJ2-2	TGTGCCAGCAGCGGCCGGGGGAACACCGGGGAGCTGTTTTTT	CASSGRGNTGELFF
few	TRBV7-2	.	TRBJ2-7	TGTGCCAGCAGGGAAGGAGGGCAGCCTTACGAGCAGTACTTC	CASREGGQPYEQYF
.	TRBV28	TRBD1	TRBJ2-7	TGTGCCAGCATCCCTTGGGAAGGGGGCAGCGAGCAGTACTTC	CASIPWEGGSEQYF
.	TRBV28	TRBD1	TRBJ2-7	TGTGCCAGCAGAACGGGGACAGGGAGGATGCGGGAGCAGTACTTC	CASRTGTGRMREQYF
.	TRBV19	.	TRBJ1-4	TGTGCCAGTAGTCCTACAGGAGTTTCCGAAAAACTGTTTTTT	CASSPTGVSEKLFF
few	TRBV28	TRBD1	TRBJ1-2	TGTGCCAGCAGTCCCGGGACAGGGTACGGCTACACCTTC	CASSPGTGYGYTF
.	TRBV28	TRBD1	TRBJ1-1	TGTGCCAGCAGTTTATCCTGGGACAGGGGAGGCGCTTTCTTT	CASSLSWDRGGAFF
.	TRBV7-3	TRBD1	TRBJ1-1	TGTGCCAGCAGCGACCGGCGTCACAGGGGGAACACTGAAGCTTTCTTT	CASSDRRHRGNTEAFF
.	TRBV21-1	.	TRBJ1-6	TGTGCCAGCGGCAGGAGCTCCTATAATTCACCCCTCCACTTT	CASGRSSYNSPLHF
.	TRBV10-3	TRBD2	TRBJ2-1	TGTGCCATCAGCCCGCGGGAGAGTACTCTTGGCAATGAGCAGTTCTTC	CAISPRESTLGNEQFF
few	TRBV4-1	TRBD2	TRBJ2-2	TGCGCCAGCAGCCAAGATGGGGGAGGGGCCCCGAACACCGGGGAGCTGTTTTTT	CASSQDGGGAPNTGELFF
few	TRBV4-1	.	TRBJ2-1	TGCGCCAGCAGCCAGGGACTACTAGGGGGCTACAATGAGCAGTTCTTC	CASSQGLLGGYNEQFF
.	TRBV6-5	TRBD1	TRBJ1-1	TGTGCCAGCAGCCAACAGGGGGCTAGCACTGAAGCTTTCTTT	CASSQQGASTEAFF
.	TRBV18	TRBD1	TRBJ2-7	TGTGCCAGCTCACCGACACAGGGGGGCGAGCAGTACTTC	CASSPTQGGEQYF
.	TRBV6-1	TRBD1	TRBJ1-3	TGTGCCAGCACTCGACAGGGGAACACCATATATTTT	CASTRQGNTIYF
.	TRBV10-3	.	TRBJ2-2	TGTGCCATCAGTGAGAGTCCAAGGGGGAGGTTTTTT	CAISESPRGRFF
.	TRBV29-1	.	TRBJ2-7	TGCAGCGTGGTCGGTGGGCTCGAGCAGTACTTC	CSVVGGLEQYF
few	TRBV4-3	.	TRBJ1-1	TGCGCCAGCAGCCAACAAACCGGGACCCCGCGGAACACTGAAGCTTTCTTT	CASSQQTGTPRNTEAFF
many	TRBV10-3	.	TRBJ2-1	TGTGCCATCATCGGCGCGAACAATGAGCAGTTCTTC	CAIIGANNEQFF
few	TRBV7-8	.	TRBJ2-7	TGTGCCAGCAGGAAGCCCAGGGGATTCTCCTACGAGCAGTACTTC	CASRKPRGFSYEQYF
.	TRBV28	.	TRBJ2-7	TGTGCCAGCAGCCGGTCTCTAGCGCCATCCTACGAGCAGTACTTC	CASSRSLAPSYEQYF
few	TRBV2	.	TRBJ2-7	TGTGCCAGCACGGCAGGGACAACCTACGAGCAGTACTTC	CASTAGTTYEQYF
.	TRBV18	TRBD2	TRBJ2-1	TGTGCCAGCTCACCACCCTTCGGCGGGAGGGTTACTTACAATGAGCAGTTCTTC	CASSPPFGGRVTYNEQFF
.	TRBV5-4	.	TRBJ1-1	TGTGCCAGCAGCTCACAGGGAAGGGGCACTGAAGCTTTCTTT	CASSSQGRGTEAFF
.	TRBV29-1	TRBD1	TRBJ1-1	TGCAGCGTTCAACCCGACGGACAGGGGAACACTGAAGCTTTCTTT	CSVQPDGQGNTEAFF
.	TRBV7-9	.	TRBJ2-7	TGTGCCAGCAGCTTGGCCATCAGGGGCTCCTACGAGCAGTACTTC	CASSLAIRGSYEQYF
.	TRBV28	.	TRBJ2-6	TGTGCCAGCAGCCGAGGGGCCAACGTCCTGACTTTC	CASSRGANVLTF
.	TRBV5-1	TRBD1	TRBJ2-1	TGCGCCAGCAGCTCGGGACAGGTCTCCTACAATGAGCAGTTCTTC	CASSSGQVSYNEQFF
few	TRBV7-9	.	TRBJ1-4	TGTGCCAGCAGCCGGGGGCGGGAAAAACTGTTTTTT	CASSRGREKLFF
.	TRBV9	TRBD1	TRBJ2-7	TGTGCCAGCAGCGTAGACCCCCAGGGGGTATCGGAGCAGTACTTC	CASSVDPQGVSEQYF
.	TRBV28	.	TRBJ2-7	TGTGCCAGCAGTTTAGGGGGTTACGAGCAGTACTTC	CASSLGGYEQYF
few	TRBV5-1	TRBD2	TRBJ2-1	TGCGCCAGCAGCTTGGGGACCACCGGGACTAGCGGCTATGAGCAGTTCTTC	CASSLGTTGTSGYEQFF
few	TRBV6-1	.	TRBJ1-5	TGTGCCAGCAGTCCTCGCCTCAGTAGCAATCAGCCCCAGCATTTT	CASSPRLSSNQPQHF
.	TRBV6-5	.	TRBJ1-6	TGTGCCAGCAGTTACATAACAGCCTCCAGAAATTCACCCCTCCACTTT	CASSYITASRNSPLHF
few	TRBV21-1	.	TRBJ1-1	TGTGCCAGCAGCAAAAAGAAAAGGGATCGAGCTTTCTTT	CASSKKKRDRAFF
.	TRBV6-4	.	TRBJ2-1	TGTGCCAGCAGCGTTAGCTTGGGCAATGAGCAGTTCTTC	CASSVSLGNEQFF
.	TRBV2	.	TRBJ2-3	TGTGCCAGCAGTCGGGACTGGACTAACACAGATACGCAGTATTTT	CASSRDWTNTDTQYF
.	TRBV6-6	.	TRBJ1-6	TGTGCCAGCAGTCTCACCCGGGGCTCCTATAATTCACCCCTCCACTTT	CASSLTRGSYNSPLHF
few	TRBV7-9	.	TRBJ2-5	TGTGCCAGCAGCTCAGCGAGAGGACTTGCGGCCCACCAAGAGACCCAGTACTTC	CASSSARGLAAHQETQYF
many	TRBV29-1	TRBD2	TRBJ2-4	TGCAGCGTTAAGCGGGAGGGGTTAAACATTCAGTACTTC	CSVKREGLNIQYF
.	TRBV28	.	TRBJ2-1	TGTGCCAGCAGTCGGGCCCGGCTCTCCTACAATGAGCAGTTCTTC	CASSRARLSYNEQFF
.	TRBV7-3	TRBD1	TRBJ1-2	TGTGCCAGCAGCATCGACAGGGGTGACTATGGCTACACCTTC	CASSIDRGDYGYTF
few	TRBV9	.	TRBJ1-2	TGTGCCAGCAGCGTAGGATGGGGGGCACCAACGTTAGCTAACTATGGCTACACCTTC	CASSVGWGAPTLANYGYTF
few	TRBV30	.	TRBJ1-2	TGTGCCTGGAGTCTCAAATCCTATGGCTACACCTTC	CAWSLKSYGYTF